Sequencing of this TCR beta chain was carried out in a study of cytomegalovirus exposure and HLA in healthy donors (TCRdb year 2017). General notes on the study: An earlier analysis of several hundred of the donors reported more than 250 Gb of sequence data and some 100 million unique TCR beta sequences from some 180 million T cells. An early release that covered some 630 HLA-typed donors contained 250 to 350 gigabases of sequencing data and 65 million to 100 million unique TCR sequences. In a later analysis, previously published TCR beta repertoires from more than 500 donors were re-analyzed and high-resolution HLA genotyping was added so that TCR occurrence patterns could be studied. Because of strong linkage in the cohort, roughly five DR-DQ haplotypes were treated as single units for association and clustering. Along with the approximately 650-subject first cohort, a separate validation cohort of 120 different subjects was used. In a later genetic analysis, genome-wide SNP genotypes for about three fifths of the roughly 670 donors were used, and that subset was treated as a discovery cohort. To predict cytomegalovirus infection status, the study brought together high-throughput TCR immunosequencing, statistical association of individual TCRs with disease status, and machine learning. HLA typing covered class I and class II loci at four-digit resolution. Of the 350 to 450 genotyped donors, 75% to 85% were placed in the genetic ancestry cluster associated with self-reported Caucasian donors. Rather than using new phenotypic data, the later analysis identified candidate immune exposures from TCR beta sequences and from how often those sequences occurred across donors. Every discovery cohort repertoire had been produced on one sequencing platform. To decide whether each TCR beta V gene segment behaved as functional or pseudogenic, an earlier analysis of some 600 of the donors relied on high-throughput TCR beta sequencing. The study aimed to test whether signatures of past pathogen exposure could be identified by cataloging public T cell receptors. The number of typed donors differed by locus: about 620-640 for A, B, C, DRB1 and DQB1; about 520 for DQA1; 600 to 610 for DPA1; and roughly 470 for DPB1. Alongside the repertoire data, information on donor age, sex, ethnicity and CMV serostatus was compiled. The study profiled the T cell repertoires of fewer than 850 subjects by immunosequencing and related them to cytomegalovirus serostatus. Among about 400 genotyped donors of the cohort, an average of approximately 200,000 unique TCR beta nucleotide sequences was sequenced per donor, of which 15% to 20% were non-productive. What the authors observed across the whole study: A cluster of highly shared sequence variants was judged likely to represent a technical artifact of the sequencing pipeline. Strong co-occurrence of HLA alleles, especially DR and DQ, made assigning TCR associations to individual alleles difficult. For the cohort, immune exposure information was limited to CMV serostatus. A later analysis found that TCR association rates varied across HLA loci, with DRB1 alleles showing the most associated TCRs and HLA-C alleles the fewest. Presence/absence analyses assumed roughly uniform sequencing depth across donors, an assumption that may not hold. In a later analysis, some 18,000 TCR beta sequences were associated with specific HLA alleles at a false discovery rate of 0.05. In a later analysis, several top co-occurrence clusters were reported to appear linked to parvovirus B19, influenza, CMV and Epstein-Barr virus. In an earlier analysis of 587 of the donors, most TCR beta V segments were observed in productive rearrangements about 87% or about 30% of the time, broadly matching IMGT annotations. In both the original and validation cohorts, the classifier was reported to diagnose cytomegalovirus status with high specificity and sensitivity. Some 16 rarely observed V segments, including chromosome 9 orphons, were excluded from the earlier analysis of just under 600 of the donors because counts were too low. In vitro tests confirmed that a few of the cytomegalovirus-associated TCR beta chains recognize cytomegalovirus antigens. A later analysis found that HLA-associated TCR beta chains were more clonally expanded and had lower generation probabilities than equally common non-associated chains. A further reported finding was that TCR beta sequences accurately predicted the HLA-A and HLA-B alleles for most subjects in the first cohort. Because the 87-base-pair reads could not distinguish some IMGT-functional V segments, including TRBV6-2 and TRBV6-3, those segments were excluded. In this cohort, only TCR beta chains were sequenced, and detectable features were limited by the absence of alpha or paired-chain data. A later genetic analysis associated a missense DCLRE1C variant with V-gene and J-gene trimming of TCR beta chains, and an independent cohort replicated the association. According to a later analysis, most CMV-associated TCR beta chains appeared to be HLA-restricted, and the HLA associations seemed to be driven largely by CMV exposure. Correlated functional status among segregating V segments might be attributable to linkage disequilibrium, but an unknown experimental factor could not be ruled out. In the study, around 150 TCR beta chains were listed as associated with cytomegalovirus. In a later genetic analysis, fewer N-insertions in productive TCRs were reported among donors in an Asian-associated ancestry cluster than the roughly 700-donor mean. Because HLA typing was missing for some donors at each locus, association tests included only the typed subset. While some public TCRs were present in many individuals, most TCR sequences turned up only very rarely across donors. The authors suggested that the approach could potentially be extended to other disease states and immunological phenotypes.

The cohort consisted of hundreds of healthy bone marrow donors. At the time of sampling, every cohort member was nominally healthy, though immune exposures that went unrecorded were likely present. The donor was CMV seronegative and belonged to the group of 350 or so seronegative cohort members. Every donor gave a peripheral blood sample, and the peripheral blood mononuclear cells from that sample were used for TCR beta sequencing. Genomic DNA extraction from the blood cell samples was performed with the Qiagen DNeasy Blood Extraction Kit. Comment on this clone: The clone's antigen remains unknown. Base quality data are lacking; no much larger clone is found one base away.

Library generation was performed with the immunoSEQ multiplex PCR assay. For the multiplex PCR, a mixture combining 60 forward primers for TCR Vbeta segments and 13 reverse primers for TCR Jbeta segments was used. A multiplex PCR assay on genomic DNA amplified the CDR3 region of rearranged TCR beta genes. The amplified TCR beta libraries were sequenced on the Illumina HiSeq System as 87-base-pair reads. From the authors' description of their analysis: A later analysis tallied 75 million to 85 million unique TCR beta chains across the approximately 670 repertoires, and about 10 million of those chains were shared by two or more donors. To remove PCR and sequencing errors, raw reads were error-corrected and collapsed into unique sequences using a nearest-neighbor algorithm that merged closely related sequences. To assign V, D and J gene segments, CDR3 sequences were aligned to IMGT reference sequences. For a sequence to be retained, at least a six-nucleotide match to both a V gene segment and a J gene segment was required. A rearrangement counted as productive if the CDR3 had no stop codons and remained in frame with V and J, and every other rearrangement counted as non-productive. CDR3 was defined according to IMGT convention as the region running from the second conserved V-encoded cysteine to the conserved J-encoded phenylalanine. The earlier analysis of 550 to 650 of the donors excluded any sequence lacking an unambiguous match to a single V gene segment. In an earlier analysis of 450 to 750 of the donors, a V segment was called functional when productive rearrangements were above 56.7%, and segregating when the standard deviation between donors exceeded 5%. A statistical classification framework was built for diagnosing cytomegalovirus status from the catalog of TCR beta chain sequences. In a later analysis, TCR nucleotide sequences were compared against IMGT/GENE-DB human TR gene sequences so that V and J genes could be assigned. In a later analysis, CDR3 sequences and most-parsimonious VDJ recombination scenarios were assigned using the TCRdist pipeline. A later analysis defined each TCR beta chain by its CDR3 amino acid sequence plus V-gene family, and excluded reads lacking a unique V-gene family. To address suspected cross-contamination and a sequencing artifact, a later analysis removed roughly 580 highly shared, low-generation-probability nucleotide sequences. In a later analysis, a clonal expansion index was calculated for each public chain from normalized within-repertoire ranks of inferred template counts. Generation probabilities in a later analysis came from a VDJ recombination model fitted to out-of-frame rearrangements, and those results were checked against IGoR. A later analysis scored TCR-TCR, TCR-HLA and TCR-CMV co-occurrence with hypergeometric tests, applying a repertoire-size bias correction to TCR pairs. To estimate false discovery rates, a later analysis permuted the HLA or CMV assignments 20 times. A later analysis grouped co-occurring TCRs with DBSCAN, adding TCRdist sequence similarity when clustering within HLA-allele-positive subsets. Co-occurrence clustering excluded repertoires with fewer than 30,000 or more than 120,000 public chains, plus five with anomalous nucleotide sharing. The table comes from immuneACCESS by way of TCRdb, which keeps in-frame sequences with V and J called. Part of the clones is missing from these tables; in studies checked, under half for an unresolved V gene and the rest for unknown reasons. The DNA was the basis for D and trimming; V, J and clone size are from that table. This sample lists about 120,000 clones; around 81% were detected once. The ten largest clones take up roughly 2.2% of the sample.

Trimming at the junction amounts to 5 bases on V and 4 bases on J, and the germline ends lie 18 bases apart. The CDR3 contains 16 residues, cysteine and phenylalanine counted. Here the CDR3 DNA is all that survives: 48 bases in frame from base 1. Looking up the germline V gene yields CDR1 SGHVS and CDR2 FQNEAQ. This clonotype was sampled from a woman aged 40 to 49 in good health and CMV-seronegative. Specimen: PBMCs. The rearranged segments are TRBV7-8 and TRBJ1-3, with the D gene not clear enough to name. The DNA is TGTGCCAGCAGCCCTAGTCCGGGTTCTATAGGAAACACCATATATTTT. Its protein reads: CASSPSPGSIGNTIYF.